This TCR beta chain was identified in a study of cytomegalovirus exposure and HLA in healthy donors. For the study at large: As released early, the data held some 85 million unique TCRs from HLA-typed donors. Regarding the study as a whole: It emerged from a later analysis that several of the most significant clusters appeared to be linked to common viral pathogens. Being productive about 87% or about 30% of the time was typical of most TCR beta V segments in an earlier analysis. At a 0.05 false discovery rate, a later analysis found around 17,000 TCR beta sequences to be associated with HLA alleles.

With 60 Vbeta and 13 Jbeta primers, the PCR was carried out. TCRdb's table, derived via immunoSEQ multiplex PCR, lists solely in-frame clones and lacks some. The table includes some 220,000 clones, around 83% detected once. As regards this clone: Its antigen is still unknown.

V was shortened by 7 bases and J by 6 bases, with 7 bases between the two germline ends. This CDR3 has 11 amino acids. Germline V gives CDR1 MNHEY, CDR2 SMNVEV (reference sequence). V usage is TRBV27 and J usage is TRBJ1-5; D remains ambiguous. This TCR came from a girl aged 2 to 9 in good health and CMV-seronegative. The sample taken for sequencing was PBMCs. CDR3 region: CASIESQPQHF. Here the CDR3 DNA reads TGTGCCAGCATTGAGTCTCAGCCCCAGCATTTT.